What follows are 28 T cell receptor beta chains derived from one specimen sequenced in a study of OX40 agonist ivuxolimab in advanced cancers. Profiled with immunoSEQ multiplex PCR; TCRdb holds only in-frame clones, not every one. The data contain about 77,000 clones, roughly 89% of them singletons. The sample here was CD4+ or CD8+ T cells sorted from blood, taken in a trial of the OX40 agonist ivuxolimab. These receptors were obtained from an adult with an advanced solid tumor such as melanoma, head and neck, liver or kidney cancer.

This chain uses TRBV20-1 with TRBJ2-1, with D uncertain. V was trimmed by 6 bases and J by 8 bases, leaving 11 bases between them. Germline lookup yields CDR1 DFQATT and CDR2 SNEGSKA (reference sequence). The CDR3 runs 11 residues. CDR3 loop: CSAPLGDEQFF. The DNA of the CDR3 is TGCAGTGCCCCCCTTGGAGATGAGCAGTTCTTC.

This clone came up a few times. This chain links TRBV5-4 with TRBJ2-1; 7 bases fit TRBD2. Losses at the gene ends were 2 bases for V and 0 bases for J; bases not matched to a gene: 2. CDR1 is SGHNT and CDR2 is YYREEE in the germline V gene (reference sequence). The CDR3 covers 15 residues. DNA of the CDR3: TGTGCCAGCAGCTTAGCGGGGACCTCCTACAATGAGCAGTTCTTC. Translation: CASSLAGTSYNEQFF. Full variable domain (rest looked up from reference TRBV5-4 and TRBJ2-1): ETGVTQSPTHLIKTRGQQVTLRCSSQSGHNTVSWYQQALGQGPQFIFQYYREEENGRGNFPPRFSGLQFPNYSSELNVNALELDDSALYLCASSLAGTSYNEQFFGPGTRLTVL.

This clone was recorded only once. V and J are TRBV7-2 and TRBJ2-3; D unclear. The CDR3 spans 17 residues. Looked up from germline, CDR1 is SGHTA and CDR2 is FQGNSA. V gave up 0 bases and J gave up 5 bases, with 18 bases separating them. The CDR3 DNA follows: TGTGCCAGCAGCTTAGCGCAGATGCAGCCAGGCCAAGATACGCAGTATTTT. Its translation is CASSLAQMQPGQDTQYF.

In this sample, this clone turned up a few times. CDR3: CASSPRDYGYTF. CDR3 DNA: TGTGCCAGCAGCCCCCGGGACTATGGCTACACCTTC. This chain connects TRBV7-9 to TRBJ1-2; D remains unclear. The CDR3 extends over 12 amino acids. Trimming left V 5 bases short and J 3 bases short, with 7 bases between. Germline V lookup: CDR1 SEHNR, CDR2 FQNEAQ (reference sequence).

The rearrangement joins TRBV2 to TRBJ2-5; D remains unclear. V lost 6 bases, J lost 4 bases, and 15 bases lay in between. The germline V gene has CDR1 SNHLY and CDR2 FYNNEI. This CDR3 region has 14 residues. CDR3 region: CASRIYPGVETQYF. In DNA form, the CDR3 reads TGTGCCAGCAGGATCTACCCTGGGGTAGAGACCCAGTACTTC.

The chain is built from TRBV6-5 and TRBJ1-5; TRBD1 is a possible D gene (6 bases). CDR1 MNHEY and CDR2 SVGAGI come from the germline V gene. Between the trimmed V and J ends, which lost 2 bases and 6 bases, there was a span of 11 bases. This CDR3 is 14 amino acids long. CDR3 coding DNA: TGTGCCAGCAGTTACCGGGGAGGGGGTCAGCCCCAGCATTTT. It yields the protein CASSYRGGGQPQHF.

The chain has TRBV5-1 and TRBJ1-3, with D unclear. The germline gives CDR1 SGHRS, CDR2 YFSETQ. Trimming took off 0 bases at V and 0 bases at J, with 19 bases between the two ends. The CDR3 contains 19 residues. The CDR3 nucleotides are TGCGCCAGCAGCTTGGTTCCGGGCTCTTCGTTTAGCTCTGGAAACACCATATATTTT. Encoded protein: CASSLVPGSSFSSGNTIYF.

J is TRBJ2-2 and V is TRBV4-1; unclear D gene. This CDR3 has 18 amino acids. Germline-derived CDR1 and CDR2 are MGHRA and YSYEKL. Trimming pared 4 bases from V and 1 base from J, leaving 19 bases between. The CDR3 nucleotides read TGCGCCAGCAGCCCCAGGACCCCTGTTGGGGTGAACACCGGGGAGCTGTTTTTT. Amino acids: CASSPRTPVGVNTGELFF.

The chain couples TRBV21-1 to TRBJ2-7; the table calls TRBD1, which could not be checked here. TRBV21-1 is termed a pseudogene. CDR3 length equals 14 residues. CDR3 DNA: TGTGCCAGCAGCACGCGAGACAGGACCTACGAGCAGTACTTC. It codes for CASSTRDRTYEQYF.

This chain joins TRBV7-9 and TRBJ1-1, with 11 bases matching TRBD1. CDR1 is SEHNR and CDR2 is FQNEAQ in the germline V gene (reference sequence). This CDR3 is 13 amino acids long. The ends lost 3 bases at V and 10 bases at J; junction bases unmatched: 4. CDR3 nucleotides: TGTGCCAGCAGCTTTGGGACAGGGGGAGTAGCTTTCTTT. Amino acids: CASSFGTGGVAFF.

V is TRBV30 and J is TRBJ1-3; 7 bases agree with TRBD1. CDR1 is GTSNPN and CDR2 is SVGIG in the germline V gene (reference sequence). V trimming: 0 bases; J trimming: 1 base; junction bases outside the gene matches: 9. The CDR3 has 17 amino acids. The CDR3 region is CAWSVGGQPLSGNTIYF. CDR3 bases: TGTGCCTGGAGTGTAGGGGGACAGCCTTTGTCTGGAAACACCATATATTTT.

This chain joins TRBV11-2 and TRBJ2-5, with 12 nucleotides matching TRBD2. Germline CDR1 reads SGHAT; CDR2 reads FQNNGV. J lost 4 bases, V lost 4 bases, and 4 bases had no gene match. This CDR3 region has 15 residues. The CDR3 here is CASSSTSGSGETQYF. Written as DNA, the CDR3 is TGTGCCAGCAGCTCGACTAGCGGGAGTGGAGAGACCCAGTACTTC.

The chain recombines TRBV28 with TRBJ2-3; 8 positions agree with TRBD2. CDR1 is MDHEN and CDR2 is SYDVKM in the germline V gene. Losses at the gene ends were 3 bases for V and 3 bases for J; bases not matched to a gene: 5. The CDR3 consists of 15 residues. CDR3 DNA: TGTGCCAGCAGTTTCCGGGAGGGATGGACAGATACGCAGTATTTT. This gives the protein CASSFREGWTDTQYF. The full variable domain, rest sourced from reference TRBV28 and TRBJ2-3, is DVKVTQSSRYLVKRTGEKVFLECVQDMDHENMFWYRQDPGLGLRLIYFSYDVKMKEKGDIPEGYSVSREKKERFSLILESASTNQTSMYLCASSFREGWTDTQYFGPGTRLTVL.

The gene calls are TRBV6-4 and TRBJ1-5; D remains unclear. V lost 5 bases to trimming and J lost 4 bases, with 9 bases between them. This CDR3 has 13 residues. Germline V CDR1 and CDR2: MRHNA, SNTAGT. CDR3 sequence reads: CASSSSLNQPQHF. The CDR3 bases are TGTGCCAGCAGTTCCAGCCTAAATCAGCCCCAGCATTTT.

This clone came up a few times. The chain links TRBV5-1 to TRBJ1-6; D uncertain. In germline, CDR1 is SGHRS, CDR2 YFSETQ. CDR3 size: 14 residues. The germline V and J ends were trimmed by 0 bases and 9 bases, with 10 bases remaining between them. This CDR3 is CASSLAGSPSPLHF. The CDR3 bases are TGCGCCAGCAGCTTGGCCGGGTCTCCTTCACCCCTCCACTTT.

The J gene is TRBJ2-2, the V gene TRBV6-6; TRBD2 might be the D (7 bases). V was cut by 7 bases and J by 5 bases, with 11 bases left in between. CDR3 length: 13 residues. The germline gives CDR1 MNHNY, CDR2 SVGAGI (reference sequence). This CDR3 is CASKKGGTGELFF. CDR3 DNA sequence: TGTGCCAGCAAAAAGGGGGGGACCGGGGAGCTGTTTTTT.

In DNA, the CDR3 is TGTGCCAGCAGTTACGGCATCCCAGGGGGACGTGAATTCTTT. This translates into CASSYGIPGGREFF. The genes are TRBV6-5 and TRBJ1-1; the match to TRBD1 covers 7 bases. Germline values: CDR1 MNHEY, CDR2 SVGAGI. This CDR3 is built from 14 residues. The V and J ends lost 2 bases and 14 bases, in that order; junction bases with no gene match: 14.

The V call is TRBV7-9, the J call TRBJ1-2, with D unclear. Trimming removed 5 bases from V and 3 bases from J, with 13 bases in between. The CDR3 extends over 14 amino acids. Per germline, CDR1 SEHNR and CDR2 FQNEAQ (reference sequence). The CDR3 region has the DNA TGTGCCAGCAGCCCCTTTAAGAGGGACTATGGCTACACCTTC. Amino acids: CASSPFKRDYGYTF.

The rearrangement uses TRBV5-1 and TRBJ2-3; weak D call: TRBD2 (5 bases). V lost 4 bases, J lost 6 bases, and 15 bases lay in between. Germline assignment: CDR1 SGHRS and CDR2 YFSETQ. CDR3 length equals 14 residues. The CDR3, as DNA: TGCGCCAGCAGCCGAGAGGGTTCAGCTGATACGCAGTATTTT. Its protein product is CASSREGSADTQYF.

The rearrangement links TRBV7-9 to TRBJ2-1; 8 positions agree with TRBD2. J was trimmed by 14 bases and V by 1 base; bases with no gene match: 7. There are 13 residues in the CDR3. Germline CDR1 SEHNR, CDR2 FQNEAQ (reference sequence). CDR3 coding DNA: TGTGCCAGCAGCTTAGTAGAGGGACTAGGGGAGTTCTTC. This translates into CASSLVEGLGEFF.

The J gene is TRBJ1-5, the V gene TRBV2; D remains ambiguous. Deletions cut 4 bases from V and 0 bases from J, with 7 bases between. Germline CDR1 reads SNHLY; CDR2 reads FYNNEI. The CDR3 is 14 amino acids. CDR3: CASSGRISNQPQHF. The CDR3, as DNA: TGTGCCAGCAGTGGTCGAATTAGCAATCAGCCCCAGCATTTT.

The chain joins TRBV6-1 to TRBJ1-2; D remains unclear. CDR3 length: 11 residues. The V end lost 6 bases, the J end lost 9 bases, and 11 bases lay between the germline ends. CDR1 and CDR2 (germline): MNHNS, SASEGT. The CDR3 spells CASRALRRYTF. The CDR3 bases are TGTGCCAGCAGGGCCCTCCGGCGCTACACCTTC.

The chain links TRBV10-2 to TRBJ2-7; TRBD2 aligns across 10 bases. The length of the CDR3 is 14 residues. V trimming: 6 bases; J trimming: 3 bases; junction bases outside the gene matches: 5. CDR1 is WSHSY, CDR2 SAAADI, per germline. Here the CDR3 DNA reads TGCGCCAGCAGACCGGGACTAGCGAACTACGAGCAGTACTTC. This translates into CASRPGLANYEQYF.

The chain joins TRBV6-5 to TRBJ2-7, with D possibly matching TRBD1 (6 bases). Trimming pared 8 bases from V and 0 bases from J, leaving 14 bases between. Germline lookup yields CDR1 MNHEY and CDR2 SVGAGI. The CDR3 totals 14 residues. The chain's CDR3 is CASQGRVNSYEQYF. The CDR3 DNA is TGTGCCAGCCAGGGGAGAGTAAACTCCTACGAGCAGTACTTC.

This chain's CDR3 is CASSLGSLRKGPYNEQFF. For the CDR3, the DNA is TGTGCCAGCAGCTTAGGGTCCTTGAGGAAGGGCCCCTACAATGAGCAGTTCTTC. The rearrangement uses TRBV7-9 and TRBJ2-1; no definite D call. The CDR3 extends over 18 amino acids. The V and J ends lost 1 base and 2 bases respectively, with 18 bases between them. Per germline, CDR1 SEHNR and CDR2 FQNEAQ (reference sequence).

This clone has only one observation. In DNA, the CDR3 is TGTGCCAGCAGCTTCTTCAGGTCGGGGGCCAACGTCCTGACTTTC. Its protein is CASSFFRSGANVLTF. This chain connects TRBV5-5 to TRBJ2-6; D ambiguous. The CDR3 is made up of 15 amino acids. Trimming removed 2 bases at V and 4 bases at J, with 10 bases between. Germline assignment: CDR1 SGHKS and CDR2 YYEKEE (reference sequence).

The V call is TRBV7-2, the J call TRBJ2-5, with a weak D call TRBD2 (5 bases). The DNA end is more similar to TRBJ2-7, so the J call may be wrong. Germline CDR1 SGHTA, CDR2 FQGNSA. The CDR3 runs 13 residues. The CDR3 sequence: CASSLSAVYEQYF. The CDR3, as DNA: TGTGCCAGCAGCTTATCAGCGGTCTACGAGCAGTACTTC.

This chain uses TRBV30 with TRBJ1-1, with D possibly matching TRBD1 (5 bases). Germline V lookup: CDR1 GTSNPN, CDR2 SVGIG (reference sequence). The CDR3 loop spans 15 amino acids. The V gene lost 3 bases and the J gene lost 5 bases, with 19 bases spanning the gap. The CDR3 DNA is TGTGCCTGGAGGACCGGGGGTGGGTTGAGAACTGAAGCTTTCTTT. Its protein product is CAWRTGGGLRTEAFF.